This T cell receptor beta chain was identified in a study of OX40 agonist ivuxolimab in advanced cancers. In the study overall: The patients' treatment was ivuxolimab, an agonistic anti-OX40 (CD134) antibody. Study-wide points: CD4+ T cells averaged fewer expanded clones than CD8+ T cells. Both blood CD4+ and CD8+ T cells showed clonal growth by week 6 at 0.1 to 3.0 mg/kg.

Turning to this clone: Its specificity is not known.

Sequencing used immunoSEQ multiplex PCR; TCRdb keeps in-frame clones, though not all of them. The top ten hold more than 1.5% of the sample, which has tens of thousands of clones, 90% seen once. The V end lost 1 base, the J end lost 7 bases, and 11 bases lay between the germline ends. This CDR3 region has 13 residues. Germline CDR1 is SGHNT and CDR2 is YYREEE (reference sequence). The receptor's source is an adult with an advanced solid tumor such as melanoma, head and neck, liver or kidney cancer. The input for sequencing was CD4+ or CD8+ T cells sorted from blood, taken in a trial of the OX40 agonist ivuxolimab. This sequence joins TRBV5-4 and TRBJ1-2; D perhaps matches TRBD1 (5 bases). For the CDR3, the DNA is TGTGCCAGCAGCTTGAAAGGGGTGGGTGGCTACACCTTC. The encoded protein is CASSLKGVGGYTF.